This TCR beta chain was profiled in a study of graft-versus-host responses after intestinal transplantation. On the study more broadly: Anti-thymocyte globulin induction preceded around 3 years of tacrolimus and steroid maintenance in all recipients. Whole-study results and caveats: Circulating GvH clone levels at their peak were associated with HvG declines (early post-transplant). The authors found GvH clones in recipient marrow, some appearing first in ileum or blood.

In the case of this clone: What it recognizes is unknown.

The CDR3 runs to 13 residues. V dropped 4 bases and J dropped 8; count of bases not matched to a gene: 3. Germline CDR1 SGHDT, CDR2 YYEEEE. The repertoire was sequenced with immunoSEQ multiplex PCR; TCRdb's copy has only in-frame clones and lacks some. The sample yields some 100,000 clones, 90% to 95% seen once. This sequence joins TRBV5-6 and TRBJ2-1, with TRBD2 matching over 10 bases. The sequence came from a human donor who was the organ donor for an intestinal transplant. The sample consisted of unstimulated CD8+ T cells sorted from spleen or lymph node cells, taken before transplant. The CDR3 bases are TGTGCCAGCAGCCTGGGGACTAGCGATGAGCAGTTCTTC. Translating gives CASSLGTSDEQFF.